The present T cell receptor beta chain was sequenced within a study of blood T cell repertoires in COVID-19. Overall study context: Material from acute and convalescent COVID-19 was sourced from the United States, Italy and Spain.

The protocol was immunoSEQ multiplex PCR, while the TCRdb copy is restricted to in-frame clones and leaves out a portion. The data contain 200,000 to 250,000 clones, approximately 78% of them singletons. V was clipped by 2 bases and J by 2 bases; unmatched bases: 11. The CDR3 contains 18 residues. Germline V gene data show CDR1 as WNHNN and CDR2 as SYGVQD (reference sequence). Residents of about two dozen US areas, aged roughly 18 to 90 years, made up the participants. Participant-given clinical history determined each cohort assignment. Cohort 3 donors were reported recovered after two negative PCRs, clearance, or symptom resolution.

The receptor was derived from a man aged 40-49 years who had recovered from COVID-19. Sequencing was performed on PBMCs or T cells enriched from blood (not recorded which). V is TRBV10-1 and J is TRBJ2-2; 7 bases fit TRBD2. The CDR3 coding sequence is TGCGCCAGCAGTGAGGTCTCTAGCGGAGTTTTCAACACCGGGGAGCTGTTTTTT. It is translated as CASSEVSSGVFNTGELFF.